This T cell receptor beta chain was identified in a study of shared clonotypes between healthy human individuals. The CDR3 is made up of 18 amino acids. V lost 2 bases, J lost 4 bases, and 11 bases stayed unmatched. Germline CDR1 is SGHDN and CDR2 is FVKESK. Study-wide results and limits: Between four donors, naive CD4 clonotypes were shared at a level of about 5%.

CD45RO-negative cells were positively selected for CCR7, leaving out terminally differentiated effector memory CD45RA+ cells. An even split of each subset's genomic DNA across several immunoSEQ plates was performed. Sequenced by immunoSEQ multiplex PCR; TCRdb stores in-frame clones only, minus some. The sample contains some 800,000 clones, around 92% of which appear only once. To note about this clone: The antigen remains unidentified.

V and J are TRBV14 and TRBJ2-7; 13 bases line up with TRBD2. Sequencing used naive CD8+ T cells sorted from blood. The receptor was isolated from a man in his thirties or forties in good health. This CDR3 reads CASSQTGTSGDFEYEQYF. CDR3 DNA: TGTGCCAGCAGCCAAACCGGGACTAGCGGGGACTTTGAGTACGAGCAGTACTTC.